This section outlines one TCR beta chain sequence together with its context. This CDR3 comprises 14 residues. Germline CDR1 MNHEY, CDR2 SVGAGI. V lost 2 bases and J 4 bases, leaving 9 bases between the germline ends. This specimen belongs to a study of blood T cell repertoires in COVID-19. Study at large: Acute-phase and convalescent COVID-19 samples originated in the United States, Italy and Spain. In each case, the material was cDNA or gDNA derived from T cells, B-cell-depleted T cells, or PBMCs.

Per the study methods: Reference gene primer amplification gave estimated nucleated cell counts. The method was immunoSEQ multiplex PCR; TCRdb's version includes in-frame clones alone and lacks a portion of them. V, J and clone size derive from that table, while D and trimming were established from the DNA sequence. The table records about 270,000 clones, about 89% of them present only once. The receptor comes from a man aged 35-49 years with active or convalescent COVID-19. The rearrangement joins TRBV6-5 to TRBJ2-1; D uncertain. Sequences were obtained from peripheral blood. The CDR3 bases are TGTGCCAGCAGTTACCTTGGCCCTTACAATGAGCAGTTCTTC. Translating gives CASSYLGPYNEQFF.